Each of the 11 T cell receptor beta chains below was sequenced from the same sample in a study of blood T cell repertoires in COVID-19. Using immunoSEQ multiplex PCR, the repertoire was profiled, and TCRdb retains in-frame clones only, with some absent. The table lists 200,000 or so clones, 70% to 90% of them singletons, with 2.1% in the top ten. Sequencing was done on a sample of peripheral blood. The receptor source for this set is a man between 65 and 85 years old with active or convalescent COVID-19.

This chain connects TRBV5-1 to TRBJ2-5, with 9 bases fitting TRBD2. The CDR3 has 16 residues. The trim removed 4 bases at V and 7 bases at J, leaving 14 bases unmatched. The germline V gene encodes CDR1 SGHRS and CDR2 YFSETQ. The CDR3: CASSRVLAGGSGTQYF. The DNA for the CDR3 is TGCGCCAGCAGCCGAGTTCTCGCGGGGGGGTCAGGGACCCAGTACTTC.

This clone has a single count. The CDR3 sequence: CAAQRQGGTDTQYF. CDR3 bases: TGCGCCGCTCAAAGACAGGGGGGCACAGATACGCAGTATTTT. V is TRBV5-1 and J is TRBJ2-3; 9 nucleotides agree with TRBD1. V gave up 10 bases and J gave up 1 base; unmatched junction bases: 7. The CDR3 covers 14 residues. The germline V gene encodes CDR1 SGHRS and CDR2 YFSETQ.

This chain uses TRBV10-1 with TRBJ1-1; the D gene is possibly TRBD1 (6 bases). The CDR3 has 14 amino acids. V shed 2 bases and J shed 4 bases, with 11 bases lying between them. The V gene's germline CDR1 is WNHNN and CDR2 SYGVQD (reference sequence). The CDR3 DNA reads as TGCGCCAGCAGTGAGGGACAGCGATCCACTGAAGCTTTCTTT. Translation gives CASSEGQRSTEAFF.

This chain connects TRBV7-9 to TRBJ1-6; no definite D call. Trimming shortened V by 6 bases and J by 7 bases, and 16 bases separated the two germline ends. CDR3 size: 15 residues. Germline CDR1 reads SEHNR; CDR2 reads FQNEAQ (reference sequence). In nucleotides, the CDR3 is TGTGCCAGCAGGAGACCGGGAGAGCTAAATTCACCCCTCCACTTT. Its protein is CASRRPGELNSPLHF. Full variable domain (rest looked up from reference TRBV7-9 and TRBJ1-6): DTGVSQNPRHKITKRGQNVTFRCDPISEHNRLYWYRQTLGQGPEFLTYFQNEAQLEKSRLLSDRFSAERPKGSFSTLEIQRTEQGDSAMYLCASRRPGELNSPLHFGNGTRLTVT.

The CDR3 nucleotides are TGTGCCAGCAGCCAACCCGGGGTCGAGCAGTTCTTC. Its translation is CASSQPGVEQFF. The chain has TRBV3-1 (or the pseudogene TRBV3-2) and TRBJ2-1, with D possibly matching TRBD2 (5 bases). Germline V CDR1 and CDR2: LGHDT, YNNKEL (reference sequence). The CDR3 length is 12 residues. The ends were cut back, 2 bases at V and 10 bases at J, with 9 bases in the middle.

The rearrangement joins TRBV7-6 to TRBJ2-7; possibly TRBD2 for D (5 bases). CDR1 and CDR2 from the germline V gene are SGHVS and FNYEAQ. This CDR3 has 12 amino acids. V was cut by 9 bases and J by 3 bases, with 12 bases left in between. The CDR3 sequence is CASRKEDYEQYF. The CDR3 DNA is TGTGCCAGTAGAAAGGAGGACTACGAGCAGTACTTC.

A single count supports this clone. The chain links TRBV2 to TRBJ1-5; D unclear. Germline CDR1 SNHLY, CDR2 FYNNEI. This CDR3 region has 15 residues. V was trimmed by 3 bases and J by 0 bases, leaving 9 bases between them. For the CDR3, the DNA is TGTGCCAGCAGTGACAGGATTTATAGCAATCAGCCCCAGCATTTT. Its protein product is CASSDRIYSNQPQHF. The full variable domain, its missing parts supplied by reference TRBV2 and TRBJ1-5, is EPEVTQTPSHQVTQMGQEVILRCVPISNHLYFYWYRQILGQKVEFLVSFYNNEISEKSEIFDDQFSVERPDGSNFTLKIRSTKLEDSAMYFCASSDRIYSNQPQHFGDGTRLSIL.

The genes are TRBV28 and TRBJ2-1; a possible D gene is TRBD1 (6 bases). Germline V CDR1 and CDR2: MDHEN, SYDVKM. V lost 8 bases to trimming and J lost 5 bases, with 19 bases between them. CDR3 length: 15 residues. CDR3 residues: CASEIALGAHNEQFF. The CDR3 DNA is TGTGCCAGCGAAATAGCTTTGGGGGCCCACAATGAGCAGTTCTTC.

This chain connects TRBV27 to TRBJ1-3, with 7 bases identical to TRBD1. The V gene end was trimmed by 2 bases and the J gene end by 0 bases; junction bases not matched to a gene: 16. This CDR3 spans 20 amino acids. Germline V gives CDR1 MNHEY, CDR2 SMNVEV (reference sequence). The DNA of the CDR3 is TGTGCCAGCAGTTTAATGGGCGAGGTAGGAAGGGACAGCTCTGGAAACACCATATATTTT. Translation: CASSLMGEVGRDSSGNTIYF.

The chain uses TRBV15 and TRBJ2-3; 8 bases line up with TRBD1. The trim removed 3 bases at V and 4 bases at J, leaving 6 bases unmatched. This CDR3 region has 15 residues. The germline V gene encodes CDR1 LNHNV and CDR2 YYDKDF (reference sequence). The CDR3 region has the DNA TGTGCCACCAGCAGGGACAGGGTTGAGCCAGATACGCAGTATTTT. It translates to CATSRDRVEPDTQYF.

CDR3 nucleotide sequence: TGTGCCAGCAGCGTAGAGAGACAGGGGAACTATGGCTACACCTTC. Encoded protein: CASSVERQGNYGYTF. The genes are TRBV9 and TRBJ1-2; 8 nucleotides agree with TRBD1. Germline-derived CDR1 and CDR2 are SGDLS and YYNGEE. The CDR3 runs 15 residues. V gave up 0 bases and J gave up 2 bases; unmatched junction bases: 3.